This T cell receptor beta chain was found in a study of T cell repertoires in cytomegalovirus infection. Study overall: The public TCR beta signatures pointed to both CMV infection and matching HLA type.

TCRdb re-called the reads through MiXCR, storing one row per CDR3 protein. The repertoire consists of 250,000 or so distinct CDR3 sequences, with approximately 13% occurring once and the leading ten covering roughly 1.7%. This clonotype has ten or more counts. Its specificity is unknown. Overall study results and limits: The ex vivo response was dominated by HLA-C-restricted CMV-specific TCR beta clonotypes.

This CDR3 is built from 16 residues. Per the germline V gene, CDR1 is SGHTA and CDR2 is FQGNSA. Unmatched junction bases numbered 9, after V lost 1 base and J lost 5 bases. The chain joins TRBV7-2 to TRBJ2-5; 8 nucleotides align to TRBD2. The TCR comes from a human donor in good health (CMV status not recorded). Some clones in this sample may be carry-over from other donors' samples. Sequencing was carried out using PBMCs. Here the CDR3 reads CASSLVTTSGHETQYF. The DNA of the CDR3 is TGTGCCAGCAGCTTAGTTACTACTAGCGGTCACGAGACCCAGTACTTC.